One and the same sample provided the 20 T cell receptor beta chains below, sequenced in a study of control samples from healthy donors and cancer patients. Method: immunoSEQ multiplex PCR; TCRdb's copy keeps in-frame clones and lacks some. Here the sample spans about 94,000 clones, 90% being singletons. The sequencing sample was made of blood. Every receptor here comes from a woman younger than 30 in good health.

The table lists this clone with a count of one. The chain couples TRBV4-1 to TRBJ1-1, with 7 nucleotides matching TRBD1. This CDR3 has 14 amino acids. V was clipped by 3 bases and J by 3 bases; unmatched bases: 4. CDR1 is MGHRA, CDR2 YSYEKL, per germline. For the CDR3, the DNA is TGCGCCAGCAGCCATAATACAGGGGACACTGAAGCTTTCTTT. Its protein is CASSHNTGDTEAFF.

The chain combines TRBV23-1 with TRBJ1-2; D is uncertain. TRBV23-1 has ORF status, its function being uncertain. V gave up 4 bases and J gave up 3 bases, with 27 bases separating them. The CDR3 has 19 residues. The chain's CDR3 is CASSPTLAPKEESDYGYTF. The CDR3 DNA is TGCGCCAGCAGTCCTACCCTAGCCCCTAAGGAGGAGAGTGACTATGGCTACACCTTC.

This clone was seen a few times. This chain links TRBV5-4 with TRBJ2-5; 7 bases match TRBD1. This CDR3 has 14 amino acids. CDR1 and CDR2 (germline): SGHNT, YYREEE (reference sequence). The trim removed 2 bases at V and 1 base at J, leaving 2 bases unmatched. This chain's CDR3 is CASSLQGPQETQYF. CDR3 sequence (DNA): TGTGCCAGCAGCTTACAGGGGCCCCAAGAGACCCAGTACTTC.

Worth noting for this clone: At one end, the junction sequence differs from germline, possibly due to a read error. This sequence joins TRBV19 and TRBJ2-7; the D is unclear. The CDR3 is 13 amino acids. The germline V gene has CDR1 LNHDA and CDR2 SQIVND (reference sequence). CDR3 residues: CASSYGRSYEQYF. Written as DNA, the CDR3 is TGTGCCAGTAGTTACGGACGGAGCTACGAACAGTACTTC.

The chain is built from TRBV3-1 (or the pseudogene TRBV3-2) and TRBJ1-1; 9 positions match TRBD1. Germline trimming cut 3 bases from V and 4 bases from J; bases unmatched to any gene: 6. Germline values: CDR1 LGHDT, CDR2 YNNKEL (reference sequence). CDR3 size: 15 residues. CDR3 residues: CASSHGETGGTEAFF. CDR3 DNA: TGTGCCAGCAGCCATGGGGAGACAGGGGGCACTGAAGCTTTCTTT.

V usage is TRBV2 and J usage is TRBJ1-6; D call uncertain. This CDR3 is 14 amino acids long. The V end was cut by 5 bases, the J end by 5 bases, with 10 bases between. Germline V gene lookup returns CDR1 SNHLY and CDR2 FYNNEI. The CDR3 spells CASSLLLNNSPLHF. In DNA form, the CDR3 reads TGTGCCAGCAGTTTACTCTTAAATAATTCACCCCTCCACTTT.

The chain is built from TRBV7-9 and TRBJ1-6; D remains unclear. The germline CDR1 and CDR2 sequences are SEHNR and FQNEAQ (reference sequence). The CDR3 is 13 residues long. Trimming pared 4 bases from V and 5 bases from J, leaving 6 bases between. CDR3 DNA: TGTGCCAGCAGCTCATCTAATAATTCACCCCTCCACTTT. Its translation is CASSSSNNSPLHF.

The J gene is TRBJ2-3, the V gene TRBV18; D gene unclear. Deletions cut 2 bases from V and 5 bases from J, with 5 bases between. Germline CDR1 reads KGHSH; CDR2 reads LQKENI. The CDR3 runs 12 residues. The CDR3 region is CASSPTLDTQYF. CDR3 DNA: TGTGCCAGCTCACCAACCCTAGATACGCAGTATTTT.

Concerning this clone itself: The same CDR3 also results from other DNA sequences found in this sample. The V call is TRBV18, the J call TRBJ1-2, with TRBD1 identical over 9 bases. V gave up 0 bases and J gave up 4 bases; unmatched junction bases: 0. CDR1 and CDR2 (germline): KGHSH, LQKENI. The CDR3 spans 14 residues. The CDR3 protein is CASSPPGQGYGYTF. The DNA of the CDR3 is TGTGCCAGCTCACCACCGGGACAGGGCTATGGCTACACCTTC.

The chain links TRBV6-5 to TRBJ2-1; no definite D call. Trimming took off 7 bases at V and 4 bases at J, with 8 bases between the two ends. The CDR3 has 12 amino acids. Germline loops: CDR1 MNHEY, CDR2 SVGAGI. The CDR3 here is CASNLGYNEQFF. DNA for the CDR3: TGTGCCAGCAATCTCGGGTACAATGAGCAGTTCTTC.

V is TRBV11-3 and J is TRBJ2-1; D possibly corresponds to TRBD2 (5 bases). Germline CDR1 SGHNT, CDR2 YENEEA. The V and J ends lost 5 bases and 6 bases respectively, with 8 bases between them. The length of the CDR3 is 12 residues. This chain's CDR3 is CASSGSSNEQFF. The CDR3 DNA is TGTGCCAGCAGCGGGAGCAGCAATGAGCAGTTCTTC.

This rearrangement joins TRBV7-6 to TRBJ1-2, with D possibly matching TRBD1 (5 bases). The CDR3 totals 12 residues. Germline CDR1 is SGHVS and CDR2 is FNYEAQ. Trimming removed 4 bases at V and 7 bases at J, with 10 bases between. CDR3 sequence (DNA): TGTGCCAGCAGCTCCGACAGTATTGGCTACACCTTC. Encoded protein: CASSSDSIGYTF. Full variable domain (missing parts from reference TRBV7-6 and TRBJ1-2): GAGVSQSPRYKVTKRGQDVALRCDPISGHVSLYWYRQALGQGPEFLTYFNYEAQQDKSGLPNDRFSAERPEGSISTLTIQRTEQRDSAMYRCASSSDSIGYTFGSGTRLTVV.

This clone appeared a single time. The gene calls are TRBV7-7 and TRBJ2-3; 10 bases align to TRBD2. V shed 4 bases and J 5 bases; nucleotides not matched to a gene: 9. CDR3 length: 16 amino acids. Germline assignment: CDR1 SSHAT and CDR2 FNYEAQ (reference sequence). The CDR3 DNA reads TGTGCCAGCAGCTCAGGGAGCGGGGGGGCCGGAGATACGCAGTATTTT. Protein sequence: CASSSGSGGAGDTQYF.

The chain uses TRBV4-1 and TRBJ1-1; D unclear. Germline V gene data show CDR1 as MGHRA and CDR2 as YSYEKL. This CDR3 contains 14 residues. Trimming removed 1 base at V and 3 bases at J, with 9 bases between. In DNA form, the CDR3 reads TGCGCCAGCAGCCAAGTAGGTCGGTACACTGAAGCTTTCTTT. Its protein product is CASSQVGRYTEAFF.

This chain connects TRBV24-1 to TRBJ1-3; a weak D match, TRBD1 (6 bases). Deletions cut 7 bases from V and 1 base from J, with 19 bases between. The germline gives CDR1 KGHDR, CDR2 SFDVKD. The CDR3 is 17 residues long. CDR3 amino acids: CATRGLMGGASGNTIYF. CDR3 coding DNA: TGTGCCACCAGGGGACTCATGGGGGGCGCGTCTGGAAACACCATATATTTT.

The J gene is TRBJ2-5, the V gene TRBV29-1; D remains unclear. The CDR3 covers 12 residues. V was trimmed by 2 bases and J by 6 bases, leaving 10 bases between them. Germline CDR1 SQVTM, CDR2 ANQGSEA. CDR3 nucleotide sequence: TGCAGCGTTGAATCGGATGGGAAGACCCAGTACTTC. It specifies CSVESDGKTQYF.

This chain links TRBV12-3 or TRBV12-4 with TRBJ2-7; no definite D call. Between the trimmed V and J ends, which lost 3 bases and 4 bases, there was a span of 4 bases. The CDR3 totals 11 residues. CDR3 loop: CASSLLYEQYF. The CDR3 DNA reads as TGTGCCAGCAGTTTGTTGTACGAGCAGTACTTC.

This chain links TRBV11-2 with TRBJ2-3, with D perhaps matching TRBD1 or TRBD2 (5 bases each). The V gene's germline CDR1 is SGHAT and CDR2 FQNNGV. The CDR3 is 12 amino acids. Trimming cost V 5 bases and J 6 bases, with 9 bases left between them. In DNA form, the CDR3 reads TGTGCCAGCAGCCAAGGGGAGGATACGCAGTATTTT. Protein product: CASSQGEDTQYF.

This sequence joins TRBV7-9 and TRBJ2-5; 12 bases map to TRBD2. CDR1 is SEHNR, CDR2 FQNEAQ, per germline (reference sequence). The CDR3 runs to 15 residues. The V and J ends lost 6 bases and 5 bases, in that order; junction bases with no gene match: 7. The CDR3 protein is CASSPSGGATETQYF. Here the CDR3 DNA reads TGTGCCAGCAGTCCTAGCGGGGGGGCCACGGAGACCCAGTACTTC.

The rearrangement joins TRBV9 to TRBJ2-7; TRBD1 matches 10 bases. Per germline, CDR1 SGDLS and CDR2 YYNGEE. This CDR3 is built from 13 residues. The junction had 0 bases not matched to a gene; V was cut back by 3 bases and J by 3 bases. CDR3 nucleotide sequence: TGTGCCAGCAGCGGGACAGGGGGCTACGAGCAGTACTTC. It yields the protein CASSGTGGYEQYF.